This T cell receptor beta chain was identified in a study of CD8 T cells in Susac syndrome. J was trimmed by 1 base and V by 4 bases; bases with no gene match: 8. Germline V gene data show CDR1 as SGHRS and CDR2 as YFSETQ. The CDR3 sequence is 16 residues long. This clonotype was found a few times. RNA was extracted with the RNeasy kit, and a quantity of about 0.45 to 1 ug was reverse transcribed using random hexamers. TCRdb fed the immunoSEQ multiplex PCR reads into MiXCR, producing one record per CDR3 protein. The sample holds about 120,000 distinct CDR3 sequences; about 95% are singletons and the top ten take 0.095% to 0.1%.

Material: CD4+ T cells from PBMCs. The J gene is TRBJ2-3, the V gene TRBV5-1; the match to TRBD2 covers 8 bases. This TCR was sampled from a human donor in good health. As DNA, the CDR3 is TGCGCCAGCAGCCGTATTACTAGCGGAGGCACAGATACGCAGTATTTT. Protein sequence: CASSRITSGGTDTQYF.